This T cell receptor (beta chain) was profiled in a study of cytomegalovirus exposure and HLA in healthy donors. Details on this clone: Its antigen is as yet unknown.

It was with 60 Vbeta and 13 Jbeta primers that the PCR ran. Method: immunoSEQ multiplex PCR; TCRdb's copy keeps in-frame clones and lacks some. The ten top clones account for around 4.4%, within a sample of under 100,000 clones. The study's findings and limits: Data from an earlier analysis indicated that most TCR beta V segments were productive either about 87% or about 30% of the time.

Material for sequencing was PBMCs. This TCR came from a man between 25 and 39 years old in good health and CMV-seronegative.

In DNA, the CDR3 is TGTGCCAGCAGCTCGACAGGGGGCGGGAGATACAATGAGCAGTTCTTC. The encoded protein is CASSSTGGGRYNEQFF. V is TRBV5-6 and J is TRBJ2-1; TRBD1 agrees at 10 bases. The CDR3 is 16 amino acids. From germline, CDR1 is SGHDT and CDR2 YYEEEE. The junction had 7 bases not matched to a gene; V was cut back by 3 bases and J by 4 bases.